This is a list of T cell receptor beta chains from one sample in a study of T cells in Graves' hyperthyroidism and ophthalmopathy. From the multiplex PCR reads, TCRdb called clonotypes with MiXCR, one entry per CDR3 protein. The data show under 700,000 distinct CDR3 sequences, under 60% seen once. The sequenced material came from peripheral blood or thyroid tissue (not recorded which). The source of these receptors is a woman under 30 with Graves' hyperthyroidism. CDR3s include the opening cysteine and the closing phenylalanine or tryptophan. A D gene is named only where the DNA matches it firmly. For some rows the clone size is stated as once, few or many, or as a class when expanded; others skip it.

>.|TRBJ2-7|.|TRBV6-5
CASSWGQGTFYF
.
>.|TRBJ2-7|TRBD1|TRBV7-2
CASSFVRGPSYEQYF
TGTGCCAGCAGCTTTGTCAGGGGGCCTTCCTACGAGCAGTACTTC
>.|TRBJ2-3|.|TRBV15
CATSSRLRIFTDTQYF
TGTGCCACCAGCTCGAGACTGCGCATTTTCACAGATACGCAGTATTTT
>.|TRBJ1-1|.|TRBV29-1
CSVGGGKETEAFF
TGCAGCGTGGGGGGTGGGAAGGAGACTGAAGCTTTCTTT
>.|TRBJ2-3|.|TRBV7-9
CASSLTLPGEGTDTQYF
TGTGCCAGCAGCTTAACCCTCCCCGGGGAAGGCACAGATACGCAGTATTTT
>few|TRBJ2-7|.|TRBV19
CASSYRDTLYEQYF
TGTGCCAGTAGTTACCGGGACACACTCTACGAGCAGTACTTC
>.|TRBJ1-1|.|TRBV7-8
CASSPEWANTNTEAFF
TGTGCCAGCAGCCCAGAGTGGGCGAATACTAACACTGAAGCTTTCTTT
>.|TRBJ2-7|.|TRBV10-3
CASSSPVLAYEQYF
TGTGCCAGCAGTTCCCCCGTTTTGGCCTACGAGCAGTACTTC
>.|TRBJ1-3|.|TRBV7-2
CASSQRDENTIYF
TGTGCCAGCAGCCAAAGGGACGAAAACACCATATATTTT
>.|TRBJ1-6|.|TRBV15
CATSRDPHF
TGTGCCACCAGCAGAGATCCCCACTTT
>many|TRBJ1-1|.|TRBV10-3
CAISDRSGGTEAFF
TGTGCCATCAGTGATCGATCCGGAGGGACTGAAGCTTTCTTT
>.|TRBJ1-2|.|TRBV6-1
CASSDFGQDSGYTF
TGTGCCAGCAGTGACTTTGGGCAGGATAGCGGCTACACCTTC
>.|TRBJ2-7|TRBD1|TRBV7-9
CASSLAGQRFSYEQYF
TGTGCCAGCAGCTTAGCGGGACAGAGATTCTCCTACGAGCAGTACTTC
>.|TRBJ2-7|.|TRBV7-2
CASSQDVVQQYF
TGCGCCAGCAGCCAAGATGTGGTTCAGCAGTACTTC
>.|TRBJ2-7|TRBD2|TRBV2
CASSGDSGRIYEQYF
TGTGCCAGCAGCGGAGATAGCGGGAGGATCTACGAGCAGTACTTC
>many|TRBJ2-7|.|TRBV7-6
CASSRDYEQYF
TGTGCCAGCAGTAGGGACTACGAGCAGTACTTC
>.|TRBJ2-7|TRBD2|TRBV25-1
CASSEGASGNYEQYF
TGTGCCAGCAGTGAAGGGGCTAGCGGAAACTACGAGCAGTACTTC
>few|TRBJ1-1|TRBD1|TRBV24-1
CASSKGQGGTEAFF
TGTGCCAGTAGTAAAGGACAGGGGGGCACTGAAGCTTTCTTT
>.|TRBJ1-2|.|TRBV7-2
CASSATVLYGYTF
TGTGCCAGCAGCGCCACCGTATTATATGGCTACACCTTC